The following is a T cell receptor (beta chain) sequence with its context. Its target is not known. Naive-designated CD8 cells lacked CD45RO, were positively enriched for CCR7, and omitted terminally differentiated effector memory CD45RA+ cells. Study donors comprised healthy, HIV-negative adults devoid of recent acute infection or vaccination. This entry is derived from a study of shared clonotypes between healthy human individuals. The CDR3 covers 16 residues. Germline V CDR1 and CDR2: SGDLS, YYNGEE. The V gene lost 4 bases and the J gene lost 2 bases, with 19 bases spanning the gap. Sequencing used immunoSEQ multiplex PCR; TCRdb keeps in-frame clones, though not all of them. Here the sample spans about 2.1 million clones, 93% being singletons. The study's findings and limits: Compared with clonotypes that all four donors shared, non-shared clonotypes had lower generation probabilities. Sharing across four donors was highest in naive CD4 (about 5%) and lowest in memory CD8 (roughly 0.4%).

This receptor was taken from a man aged 18 to 30 in good health. Some clones in this sample may be carry-over from other donors' samples. Input material: naive CD8+ T cells from PBMCs. V gene TRBV9 combines with J gene TRBJ2-7; weak D call: TRBD2 (6 bases). This CDR3 is CASSPRGGPRPYEQYF. In DNA, the CDR3 is TGTGCCAGCAGCCCCCGAGGAGGGCCCCGGCCCTACGAGCAGTACTTC.